The clone carrying this T cell receptor (beta chain) was recorded once. Its antigen is unknown. These data are taken from a study of cytomegalovirus exposure and HLA in healthy donors. Study findings and constraints: TCR beta sequences numbering some 17,000 were associated with HLA alleles at 0.05 false discovery rate in a later analysis.

Looked up from germline, CDR1 is LNHNV and CDR2 is YYDKDF (reference sequence). V lost 0 bases and J lost 2, with 17 bases in between. CDR3 length: 17 amino acids. PCR amplification relied on 60 Vbeta primers (plus 13 Jbeta primers). Generated by immunoSEQ multiplex PCR, the TCRdb table keeps only in-frame clones and is missing some. The sample has over 150,000 clones; 77% are singletons. The sequencing input was PBMCs. The chain employs TRBV15 and TRBJ2-7; D call uncertain. This receptor was taken from a woman between 25 and 40 years old in good health and CMV-seropositive. The CDR3 nucleotides read TGTGCCACCAGCAGAGATCTCGATCGACAAACTCCCTACGAGCAGTACTTC. Translating gives CATSRDLDRQTPYEQYF.